Listed below are T cell receptor beta chains from one sample, sequenced in a study of T cell responses to AZD1222 COVID-19 vaccine. TCRdb keeps only in-frame clones here, not all; method: immunoSEQ multiplex PCR. The repertoire holds 130,000 to 150,000 clones, 75% to 90% seen once, with 1.5% to 2% in the top ten. The input for sequencing was peripheral blood, taken on day 0 of AZD1222 vaccination. These receptors all come from an adult in good health. Both conserved end residues are part of each CDR3. The D gene is left open where the match is weak. Where a row states a size, it is once, few, many or the class of an expanded clone; other rows omit it.

d_call,v_call,clone_size,j_call,cdr3_nt,cdr3_aa
-,TRBV2,-,TRBJ2-7,TGTGCCAGCAGTCTCATTCGACAGGCCTACGAGCAGTACTTC,CASSLIRQAYEQYF
-,TRBV6-5,-,TRBJ2-1,TGTGCCAGCAGTTACTACGATGAGCAGTTCTTC,CASSYYDEQFF
-,TRBV5-1,-,TRBJ2-2,TGCGCCAGCGGTAGCCCTACGAACACCGGGGAGCTGTTTTTT,CASGSPTNTGELFF
-,TRBV15,few,TRBJ1-6,TGTGCCACCAGCAGGGGATCCGGGACGACGGATTCACCCCTCCACTTT,CATSRGSGTTDSPLHF
TRBD1,TRBV3-1/TRBV3-2,-,TRBJ1-5,TGTGCCAGCAGCTACGGACAGGGAGGAAATCAGCCCCAGCATTTT,CASSYGQGGNQPQHF
-,TRBV18,-,TRBJ2-7,TGTGCCAGCTCACCAAGGGACGGGAACTACGAGCAGTACTTC,CASSPRDGNYEQYF
TRBD1,TRBV6-2/TRBV6-3,once,TRBJ2-4,TGTGCCAGCAGTTACTCCGGTGGGACAGGGAAAACCAAAAACATTCAGTACTTC,CASSYSGGTGKTKNIQYF
TRBD1,TRBV3-1/TRBV3-2,-,TRBJ1-1,TGTGCCAGCAGCCCGACACAGGGGAGGGAAGGTGAAGCTTTCTTT,CASSPTQGREGEAFF
TRBD2,TRBV6-1,-,TRBJ2-4,TGTGCCAGCAGTGAAGAGAGTTTCGGCGGGAGAGGGGTAGCCAAAAACATTCAGTACTTC,CASSEESFGGRGVAKNIQYF
-,TRBV19,-,TRBJ1-1,TGTGCCAGTAGTATGGAGTTGAACACTGAAGCTTTCTTT,CASSMELNTEAFF
TRBD2,TRBV5-4,-,TRBJ2-1,TGTGCCAGCAGCCCCGGGGCGGGGGGCGCGGGCTACAATGAGCAGTTCTTC,CASSPGAGGAGYNEQFF
-,TRBV3-1/TRBV3-2,-,TRBJ2-7,TGTGCCAGCAGCCGGGCGGGGTCCCAAACCTACGAGCAGTACTTC,CASSRAGSQTYEQYF
-,TRBV6-1,-,TRBJ1-5,TGTGCCAGCAGTGAAGGGGGGGGGAACCAGCCCCAGCATTTT,CASSEGGGNQPQHF
-,TRBV2,-,TRBJ1-1,TGTGCCAGCAGTGGCCCGCTGAACACTGAAGCTTTCTTT,CASSGPLNTEAFF
-,TRBV25-1,few,TRBJ1-1,TGTGCCAGCAGTGAATCTGGGGTTACATTAAAACCTGAAGCTTTCTTT,CASSESGVTLKPEAFF
TRBD2,TRBV9,-,TRBJ2-1,TGTGCCAGCAGCGTAAAGCCCCCGGGACTAGCGGGAGGTCAGTTCTCCTACAATGAGCAGTTCTTC,CASSVKPPGLAGGQFSYNEQFF
TRBD2,TRBV30,-,TRBJ2-3,TGTGCCTGGCGGACTAGCGGGCGCACAGATACGCAGTATTTT,CAWRTSGRTDTQYF
TRBD1,TRBV30,-,TRBJ2-7,TGTGCCTGTTCTCGAGGACAGGGAATCGGCCACGAGCAGTACTTC,CACSRGQGIGHEQYF
-,TRBV6-5,-,TRBJ1-1,TGTGCCAGCAGTTACTCTAGGAACACTGAAGCTTTCTTT,CASSYSRNTEAFF
-,TRBV11-3,-,TRBJ1-1,TGTGCCAGCAGCTTAATGGAGAACACTGAAGCTTTCTTT,CASSLMENTEAFF
TRBD2,TRBV13,-,TRBJ2-1,TGTGCCAGCAGCTTATTAGCGGGGGGGCCTAATGAGCAGTTCTTC,CASSLLAGGPNEQFF
TRBD1,TRBV10-3,-,TRBJ1-2,TGTGCCATCAGGCCCGGGACAGGATACTATGGCTACACCTTC,CAIRPGTGYYGYTF
-,TRBV19,-,TRBJ2-7,TGTGCCAGTAGTATAGATCCCGCCTCCTACGAGCAGTACTTC,CASSIDPASYEQYF
TRBD2,TRBV25-1,-,TRBJ2-5,TGTGCCAGCAGTGAAATCCGAGCGGGAGCTGGATCAGAGACCCAGTACTTC,CASSEIRAGAGSETQYF
-,TRBV7-2,-,TRBJ1-3,TGTGCCAGCAGCACTGGACCCTCTGGAAACACCATATATTTT,CASSTGPSGNTIYF
TRBD1,TRBV4-1,-,TRBJ1-1,TGCGCCAGCAGCCCCGGACAGGGCACCCTGAACACTGAAGCTTTCTTT,CASSPGQGTLNTEAFF
TRBD1,TRBV6-5,-,TRBJ2-7,TGTGCCATAACTTGGACAGGGGGCTCCTACGAGCAGTACTTC,CAITWTGGSYEQYF
TRBD2,TRBV4-1,-,TRBJ2-1,TGCGCCAGCAGCCAAGAACTAGCGGGAGGGGGAGAGCAGTTCTTC,CASSQELAGGGEQFF
TRBD2,TRBV7-2,-,TRBJ2-1,TGTGCCAGCAGATCGACCGGGACTAGCGGCTACAATGAGCAGTTCTTC,CASRSTGTSGYNEQFF
TRBD1,TRBV5-8,once,TRBJ1-2,TGTGCCAGCAGCTCCCGGACAGGGGTCTATGGCTACACCTTC,CASSSRTGVYGYTF
-,TRBV18,-,TRBJ2-7,TGTGCCAGCTCACCACAGCTAGACCGCGAGCAGTACTTC,CASSPQLDREQYF
-,TRBV18,once,TRBJ1-6,TGTGCCAGCTCGAGGGACACCGGCCGGAATTCACCCCTCCACTTT,CASSRDTGRNSPLHF
-,TRBV28,-,TRBJ1-3,TGTGCCAGCAGTGTCGCGGGGGTTTCCTCCGGAAACACCATATATTTT,CASSVAGVSSGNTIYF
-,TRBV28,-,TRBJ2-7,TGTGCCACTATAGCAGGCTCCTACGAGCAGTACTTC,CATIAGSYEQYF
-,TRBV5-1,-,TRBJ2-5,TGCGCCAGCAGCTTGATGTCCAGCCCGCAGACCCAGTACTTC,CASSLMSSPQTQYF
-,TRBV7-2,-,TRBJ1-3,TGTGCCAGCAGCTTCATACCCTCCCCAGGGAGTGGAAACACCATATATTTT,CASSFIPSPGSGNTIYF
-,TRBV18,-,TRBJ1-1,TGTGCCAGCTCACCAGACGAGTTTGGATTGGCTGAAGCTTTCTTT,CASSPDEFGLAEAFF
TRBD1,TRBV28,-,TRBJ1-3,TGTGCCAGCAGTAGGACAGGGGGCGGCTCTGGAAACACCATATATTTT,CASSRTGGGSGNTIYF
-,TRBV28,few,TRBJ1-1,TGTGCCTCCGTGGGGGTAAGAGTTGTGAACACTGAAGCTTTCTTT,CASVGVRVVNTEAFF
-,TRBV5-6,-,TRBJ1-1,TGTGCCAGCAGCCATCTTACGGGTGAAGCTTTCTTT,CASSHLTGEAFF
-,TRBV14,-,TRBJ1-2,TGTGCCAGCAGCCAAGCCGGGTCAGTTCCGAGCTACACCTTC,CASSQAGSVPSYTF
-,TRBV24-1,-,TRBJ2-5,TGTGCCACCAGTGATTCTGGTGGGACCCAGTACTTC,CATSDSGGTQYF
-,TRBV5-1,-,TRBJ2-2,TGCGCCAGCAGCTTGGCCGAGACCGCCCATCTCACCGGGGAGCTGTTTTTT,CASSLAETAHLTGELFF
-,TRBV6-5,-,TRBJ1-4,TGTGCCAGCAGTTTCAGGGGAAGGAATAATGAAAAACTGTTTTTT,CASSFRGRNNEKLFF
-,TRBV11-2,-,TRBJ2-3,TGTGCCAGCAGCTTAGTGTGGACCCCGAACCGCGATACGCAGTATTTT,CASSLVWTPNRDTQYF
-,TRBV6-6,-,TRBJ1-3,TGTGCCAGCAGTTACTTAGACACCATATATTTT,CASSYLDTIYF
TRBD1,TRBV6-5,-,TRBJ1-1,TGTGCCAGCAGTTGGGGTGGACAGGGGAATACTGAAGCTTTCTTT,CASSWGGQGNTEAFF
TRBD1,TRBV10-2,few,TRBJ1-6,TGCGCCAGCACGGGGGAGACAGGGGGTTATTCACCCCTCCACTTT,CASTGETGGYSPLHF